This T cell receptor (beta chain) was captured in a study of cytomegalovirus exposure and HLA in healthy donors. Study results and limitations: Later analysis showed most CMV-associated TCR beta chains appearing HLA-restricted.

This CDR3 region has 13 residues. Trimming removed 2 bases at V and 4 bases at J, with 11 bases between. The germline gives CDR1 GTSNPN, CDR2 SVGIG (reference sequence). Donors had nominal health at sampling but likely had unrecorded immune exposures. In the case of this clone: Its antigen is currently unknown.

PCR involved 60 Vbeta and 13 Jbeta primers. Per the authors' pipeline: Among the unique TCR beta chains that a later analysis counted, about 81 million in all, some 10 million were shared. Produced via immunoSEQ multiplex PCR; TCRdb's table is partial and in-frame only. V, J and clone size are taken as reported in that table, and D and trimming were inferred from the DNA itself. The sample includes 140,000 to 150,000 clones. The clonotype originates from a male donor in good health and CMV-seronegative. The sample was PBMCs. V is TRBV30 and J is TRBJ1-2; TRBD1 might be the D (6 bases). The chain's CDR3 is CAWSIGQTYGYTF. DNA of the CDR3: TGTGCCTGGAGTATCGGACAGACCTATGGCTACACCTTC.